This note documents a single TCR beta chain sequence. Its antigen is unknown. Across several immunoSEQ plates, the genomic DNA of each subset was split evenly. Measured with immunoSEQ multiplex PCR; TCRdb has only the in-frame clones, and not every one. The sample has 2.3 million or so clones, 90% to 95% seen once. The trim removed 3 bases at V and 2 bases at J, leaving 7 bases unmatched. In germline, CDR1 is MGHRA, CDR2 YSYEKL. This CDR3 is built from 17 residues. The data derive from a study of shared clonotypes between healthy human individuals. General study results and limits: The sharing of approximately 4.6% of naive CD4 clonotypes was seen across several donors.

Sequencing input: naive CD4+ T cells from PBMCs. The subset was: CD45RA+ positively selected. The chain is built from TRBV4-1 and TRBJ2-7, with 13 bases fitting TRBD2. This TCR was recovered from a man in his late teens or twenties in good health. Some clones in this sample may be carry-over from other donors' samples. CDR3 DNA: TGCGCCAGCAGCCACCTGGGACTAGCGGGACCTCCCTACGAGCAGTACTTC. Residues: CASSHLGLAGPPYEQYF.